Described below is a single TCR beta chain sequence and its context. The antigen is not known. Collection of lesional scalp punch biopsies and peripheral blood was performed in alopecia areata patients. Starting from PBMCs, sorting isolated CD4+ and CD8+ T cells. The germline gives CDR1 SEHNR, CDR2 FQNEAQ (reference sequence). The CDR3 extends over 12 amino acids. Trimming took off 1 base at V and 11 bases at J, with 11 bases between the two ends. Sequencing relied on a cDNA template that was reverse transcribed from extracted RNA. Data came from immunoSEQ multiplex PCR; TCRdb stores just in-frame clones and leaves some out. The sample includes 100,000 to 150,000 clones, 35% to 45% of them seen just once. This record comes from a study of CD8+ T cells in alopecia areata. At the level of the study: Treated patients were given 5 to 10 mg oral tofacitinib twice daily.

Regarding the study as a whole: Researchers report lesional scalp, most notably alopecia totalis/universalis, outstripped normal scalp in clonality.

This receptor was identified in a human donor with alopecia areata. Sequenced: CD4+ T cells sorted from blood. The genes are TRBV7-9 and TRBJ1-1; no definite D call. In nucleotides, the CDR3 is TGTGCCAGCAGCTTAGGTCGACGGGTTGCTTTCTTT. Encoded protein: CASSLGRRVAFF.